This is a list of T cell receptor beta chains from one sample in a study of immune evolution from preneoplasia to lung adenocarcinoma. The assay was immunoSEQ multiplex PCR, and TCRdb's table has in-frame clones only and misses some. Of about 21,000 clones in the sample, approximately 75% were seen once. The sequenced sample was FFPE invasive lung adenocarcinoma tissue. The receptors originated from a person aged 55 to 69 with lung adenocarcinoma. Each CDR3 is given with its conserved first and last residue. The order of the fields is V gene, D gene, J gene, clone size, CDR3 protein, CDR3 DNA. The D gene is left open where the match is weak. Expanded clones get a size class; other rows say once, few or many, or leave the size out.

TRBV7-2	-	TRBJ2-5	-	CASSSNRGRRQETQYF	TGTGCCAGCAGCTCCAATCGGGGCCGGAGACAAGAGACCCAGTACTTC
TRBV18	TRBD2	TRBJ2-1	-	CASSTSGAYNEQFF	TGTGCCAGCTCTACTAGCGGAGCTTACAATGAGCAGTTCTTC
TRBV10-2	-	TRBJ2-7	-	CASSGRGEGSYEQYF	TGCGCCAGCAGTGGAAGAGGGGAAGGCTCCTACGAGCAGTACTTC
TRBV6-4	TRBD2	TRBJ2-6	-	CASSALATGANVLTF	TGTGCCAGCAGTGCACTAGCGACTGGGGCCAACGTCCTGACTTTC
TRBV6-6	TRBD1	TRBJ1-4	-	CASRPGQGNEKLFF	TGTGCCAGCAGGCCTGGACAGGGGAATGAAAAACTGTTTTTT
TRBV6-1	-	TRBJ2-2	-	CASSPSNTGELFF	TGTGCCAGCAGCCCGTCAAACACCGGGGAGCTGTTTTTT
TRBV7-2	-	TRBJ2-3	-	CASSPRTGSDTQYF	TGTGCCAGCAGCCCCCGGACTGGATCAGATACGCAGTATTTT
TRBV7-3	TRBD2	TRBJ2-5	few	CASTLSGRAEKTQYF	TGTGCCAGCACCTTGAGCGGGAGGGCCGAAAAGACCCAGTACTTC
TRBV21-1	-	TRBJ2-3	-	CASSSPRDRYTDTQYF	TGTGCCAGCTCCTCACCCCGGGACAGGTACACAGATACGCAGTATTTT
TRBV4-2	-	TRBJ1-4	-	CASSQDGGLGAKKLFF	TGTGCCAGCAGCCAAGATGGGGGGTTGGGAGCGAAAAAACTGTTTTTT
TRBV5-5	-	TRBJ2-4	-	CASSLTGGIAKNIQYF	TGTGCCAGCAGCTTGACAGGCGGAATAGCCAAAAACATTCAGTACTTC
TRBV6-6	-	TRBJ2-2	-	CASSLPTGELFF	TGTGCCAGCAGCCTTCCAACCGGGGAGCTGTTTTTT
TRBV7-2	TRBD2	TRBJ2-7	once	CASSPMGLAGSEQYF	TGTGCCAGCAGCCCGATGGGACTAGCGGGAAGCGAGCAGTACTTC
TRBV10-3	-	TRBJ1-6	few	CAISVGKDNSPLHF	TGTGCCATCAGTGTCGGGAAGGACAATTCACCCCTCCACTTT
TRBV13	-	TRBJ2-3	-	CASSPGKADTQYF	TGTGCCAGCAGCCCCGGCAAAGCAGATACGCAGTATTTT
TRBV6-6	TRBD2	TRBJ2-5	-	CASSLSGNQETQYF	TGTGCCAGCAGTCTTAGCGGGAACCAAGAGACCCAGTACTTC
TRBV18	-	TRBJ1-2	-	CASSPPAGLQEGYTF	TGTGCCAGCTCACCCCCGGCCGGGCTACAGGAGGGCTACACCTTC
TRBV5-1	-	TRBJ2-4	-	CASSLGRQGVAKNIQYF	TGCGCCAGCAGCTTGGGTCGGCAGGGAGTTGCCAAAAACATTCAGTACTTC
TRBV18	-	TRBJ2-2	-	CASSPGLSNTGELFF	TGTGCCAGCTCACCGGGACTCTCGAACACCGGGGAGCTGTTTTTT
TRBV7-2	TRBD1	TRBJ2-5	-	CASSRSGEGGAETQYF	TGTGCCAGCAGCCGATCCGGAGAAGGGGGCGCGGAGACCCAGTACTTC
TRBV19	-	TRBJ2-3	-	CATRDRIGYTQYF	TGTGCCACCCGGGACCGAATCGGGTATACGCAGTATTTT
TRBV15	TRBD2	TRBJ2-3	-	CATGRVGADTQYF	TGTGCCACTGGGAGGGTCGGGGCAGATACGCAGTATTTT
TRBV7-2	-	TRBJ2-1	once	CASSLELGGPEQFF	TGTGCCAGCAGCTTAGAACTAGGGGGGCCGGAGCAGTTCTTC
TRBV2	-	TRBJ2-5	few	CASSRGQHQYF	TGTGCCAGCAGCAGGGGCCAGCACCAGTACTTC
TRBV4-1	TRBD1	TRBJ1-2	-	CASSHDRGYGYTF	TGCGCCAGCAGCCACGACAGGGGGTATGGCTACACCTTC
TRBV30	-	TRBJ1-3	-	CAWKDSGTPGLRNTIYF	TGTGCCTGGAAGGACTCCGGGACACCAGGGTTGAGGAACACCATATATTTT
TRBV7-8	-	TRBJ2-5	-	CASSWALGETQYF	TGTGCCAGCAGCTGGGCCTTGGGGGAGACCCAGTACTTC
TRBV9	-	TRBJ2-2	-	CASSGSALYHTGELFF	TGTGCCAGCAGCGGTTCAGCTCTATATCACACCGGGGAGCTGTTTTTT
TRBV10-3	TRBD1	TRBJ2-5	-	CAIRGTGSQETQYF	TGTGCCATCAGGGGGACAGGGTCCCAAGAGACCCAGTACTTC
TRBV27	-	TRBJ1-3	-	CASSLESPGDGNTIYF	TGTGCCAGCAGTCTCGAAAGCCCGGGAGACGGAAACACCATATATTTT
TRBV11-2	-	TRBJ2-1	few	CASSLEGTVYNEQFF	TGTGCCAGCAGCTTAGAGGGGACTGTATACAATGAGCAGTTCTTC
TRBV5-1	TRBD1	TRBJ1-1	once	CASSLLTGRNTEAFF	TGCGCCAGCAGCCTCCTGACAGGGCGAAACACTGAAGCTTTCTTT
TRBV7-9	-	TRBJ1-1	-	CASSLVQGTEAFF	TGTGCCAGCAGCTTAGTTCAGGGGACTGAAGCTTTCTTT
TRBV5-4	-	TRBJ2-7	-	CASSKYGYEQYF	TGTGCCAGTTCCAAATATGGGTACGAGCAGTACTTC
TRBV11-1	TRBD2	TRBJ2-1	-	CASSITSGWGGEQFF	TGTGCCAGCAGCATCACTAGCGGGTGGGGAGGGGAGCAGTTCTTC
TRBV29-1	TRBD2	TRBJ2-4	-	CSVSGSGAKNIQYF	TGCAGCGTGAGCGGGAGTGGGGCCAAAAACATTCAGTACTTC
TRBV6-5	TRBD2	TRBJ2-1	-	CASRESGISYNEQFF	TGTGCCAGCAGGGAAAGCGGGATCTCTTACAATGAGCAGTTCTTC
TRBV5-1	TRBD2	TRBJ2-1	-	CASSPNIAGDWGEQFF	TGCGCCAGCAGCCCGAATATAGCGGGAGACTGGGGCGAGCAGTTCTTC
TRBV7-3	TRBD1	TRBJ2-1	few	CASSARQGVYNEQFF	TGTGCCAGCAGCGCTCGACAGGGCGTCTACAATGAGCAGTTCTTC
TRBV5-4	-	TRBJ1-5	-	CASSLDVSNQPQHF	TGTGCCAGCAGCTTGGATGTTAGCAATCAGCCCCAGCATTTT
TRBV10-2	-	TRBJ2-2	-	CASSESSAGELFF	TGCGCCAGCAGTGAAAGTAGCGCCGGGGAGCTGTTTTTT
TRBV18	-	TRBJ2-7	-	CASSPNVENEQYF	TGTGCCAGCTCACCGAATGTGGAAAACGAGCAGTACTTC
TRBV5-1	-	TRBJ2-1	-	CASSLAQGTYNEQFF	TGCGCCAGCAGCTTGGCCCAGGGGACCTACAATGAGCAGTTCTTC
TRBV30	-	TRBJ2-7	-	CAWSRGSGTYEQYF	TGTGCCTGGAGTCGGGGTAGCGGTACCTACGAGCAGTACTTC
TRBV28	-	TRBJ2-2	-	CASRGGGEGTGELFF	TGTGCCAGCAGGGGCGGAGGTGAGGGAACCGGGGAGCTGTTTTTT
TRBV7-6	-	TRBJ2-3	-	CASSLTPDTQYF	TGTGCCAGCAGCTTAACTCCAGATACGCAGTATTTT
TRBV28	-	TRBJ2-5	-	CASSRQSGETKTQYF	TGTGCCAGCAGTCGTCAGTCAGGGGAGACGAAGACCCAGTACTTC
TRBV6-5	-	TRBJ2-1	-	CATREEEYNEQFF	TGTGCCACCCGGGAAGAGGAGTACAATGAGCAGTTCTTC
TRBV5-1	-	TRBJ1-1	-	CASSPMGGDTEAFF	TGCGCCAGCAGCCCGATGGGCGGGGACACTGAAGCTTTCTTT
TRBV18	TRBD2	TRBJ2-2	-	CASSILGLAATGELFF	TGTGCCAGCTCAATTCTAGGACTAGCCGCCACCGGGGAGCTGTTTTTT
TRBV7-2	-	TRBJ2-3	few	CASSLGGRDTQYF	TGTGCCAGCAGCTTAGGAGGCCGAGATACGCAGTATTTT
TRBV11-3	TRBD2	TRBJ2-1	few	CASSLGGQRLADYNEQFF	TGTGCCAGCAGCTTAGGAGGGCAAAGACTAGCGGATTACAATGAGCAGTTCTTC
TRBV19	-	TRBJ2-3	few	CASSIAATSTDTQYF	TGTGCCAGTAGTATTGCAGCAACTAGCACAGATACGCAGTATTTT
TRBV19	TRBD2	TRBJ2-7	-	CASSTSGLSYEQYF	TGTGCCAGTAGTACTAGCGGCCTTTCCTACGAGCAGTACTTC